This T cell receptor (beta chain) was observed in a study of radiotherapy plus CTLA-4 blockade in lung cancer. Overall study: Across the patients, objective responses occurred in less than 20%, and disease control in under 40%. Whole-study results and caveats: Tumor-derived TCR clones expanded in blood after radiotherapy plus ipilimumab.

This CDR3 region has 15 residues. The V end was cut by 6 bases, the J end by 6 bases, with 18 bases between. Germline lookup yields CDR1 LNHDA and CDR2 SQIVND (reference sequence). Libraries were prepared by immunoSEQ multiplex PCR; TCRdb keeps only in-frame clonotypes and omits some of them. The table has roughly 45,000 clones, around 63% seen once. With respect to this clone: Its specificity is not known.

This clonotype was obtained from a human donor with non-small cell lung cancer who had a partial response to radiotherapy plus ipilimumab. The rearrangement links TRBV19 to TRBJ1-5; D is unresolved. This material consisted of peripheral blood, taken from a patient treated with radiotherapy plus ipilimumab. The CDR3 loop reads CASSILGGLGQPQHF. The CDR3 nucleotides read TGTGCCAGTAGCATCCTTGGAGGATTGGGTCAGCCCCAGCATTTT.